The source of this T cell receptor beta chain is a study of T cells in Graves' hyperthyroidism and ophthalmopathy. This clonotype occurred many times. CDR3 length equals 14 residues. J gave up 6 bases and V 5 bases, and 9 bases lay outside the gene matches. The germline CDR1 and CDR2 sequences are SEHNR and FQNEAQ (reference sequence). The investigators amplified TCR beta CDR3 regions from RNA transcripts. The primer set for the first-round RT-PCR of the TCR CDR3 was HTBI. Each CDR3 protein is one row after TCRdb ran MiXCR on the multiplex PCR reads. The data contain roughly 700,000 distinct CDR3 sequences, approximately 15% of them singletons.

The sequencing input was blood. This receptor was taken from a man aged 50 to 59 with Graves' hyperthyroidism. This chain connects TRBV7-9 to TRBJ2-7, with 8 bases aligning to TRBD2. The DNA for the CDR3 is TGTGCCAGCAGCATGGCCGGGACTAGTGGCGAGCAGTACTTC. It yields the protein CASSMAGTSGEQYF.